This T cell receptor beta chain was documented in a study of PD-L1 blockade in urothelial cancer. Study-level background: Blood samples had a median of approximately 140,000 T cells, just under 85,000 unique TCRs, and clonality 0.07 to 0.08. Study conclusions and caveats: Durable-benefit patients showed greater tumor-associated blood clone expansion at 3 weeks.

Time point denoted: peripheral blood 6 weeks after treatment start. Pretreatment and on-treatment blood mononuclear cell samples were taken, totaling between 1 and 8 time points per patient. Worth noting for this clone: Its antigen is unidentified.

Templates that were synthetic TCR analogs were spiked into each PCR. Clones were sequenced by immunoSEQ multiplex PCR, and TCRdb holds only the in-frame ones, with some missing. The data contain approximately 93,000 clones, roughly 85% of them singletons. The sample consisted of PBMCs, taken around atezolizumab (anti-PD-L1) treatment. The clonotype was recovered from a man in his sixties or seventies with urothelial cancer.

The chain's CDR3 is CASSVEGQGTSGNTIYF. CDR3 DNA sequence: TGTGCCAGCAGCGTAGAGGGACAGGGTACCTCTGGAAACACCATATATTTT. The chain has TRBV9 and TRBJ1-3, with TRBD1 identical over 9 bases. This CDR3 region has 17 residues. Trimming took 0 bases from V and 0 from J; bases not matched to a gene: 4. Germline CDR1 reads SGDLS; CDR2 reads YYNGEE.